The present entry profiles one TCR beta chain with its context. The antigen remains unidentified. The data are from a study of T cell repertoires in cytomegalovirus infection. The wider study: Well-studied HLA-B-restricted CMV epitopes were used in the study alongside recently identified HLA-C-restricted ones.

Study results and caveats: CMV-specific TCR beta clonotypes restricted by HLA-C were the ones dominating the ex vivo response.

TCRdb called the reads again in MiXCR, with one record for every CDR3 protein. Of approximately 310,000 distinct CDR3 sequences in the sample, 25% were seen once. The TCR comes from a human donor in good health (CMV status not recorded). Some clones in this sample may be carry-over from other donors' samples. The material was cultured PBMCs, obtained from culture after CMV antigen stimulation.

The CDR3 coding sequence is TGTGCTAGTGGTTTGGTACTCAACACCGGGGAGCTGTTTTTT. Its protein is CASGLVLNTGELFF. The rearrangement joins TRBV12-5 to TRBJ2-2; D gene uncertain. The CDR3 loop spans 14 amino acids. V was clipped by 0 bases and J by 2 bases, with 4 bases between them. The V gene's germline CDR1 is LGHNT and CDR2 FRNRAP.